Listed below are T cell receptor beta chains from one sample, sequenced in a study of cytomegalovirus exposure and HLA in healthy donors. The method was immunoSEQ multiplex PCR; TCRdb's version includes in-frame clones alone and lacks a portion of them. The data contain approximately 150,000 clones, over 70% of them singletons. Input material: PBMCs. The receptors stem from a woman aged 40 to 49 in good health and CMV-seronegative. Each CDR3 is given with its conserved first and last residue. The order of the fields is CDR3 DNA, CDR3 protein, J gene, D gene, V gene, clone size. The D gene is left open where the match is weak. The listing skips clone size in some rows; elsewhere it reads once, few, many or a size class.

CDR3nt: TGTGCCAGCAGGCGGACAGGGGGTACCTACGAGCAGTACTTC
CDR3aa: CASRRTGGTYEQYF
j_gene: TRBJ2-7
d_gene: TRBD1
v_gene: TRBV27
abundance: NA

CDR3nt: TGCGCCAGCAGCTTTCCAGGGGCCAACACTGAAGCTTTCTTT
CDR3aa: CASSFPGANTEAFF
j_gene: TRBJ1-1
d_gene: NA
v_gene: TRBV5-1
abundance: NA

CDR3nt: TGTGCCAGCAGGGAGATAAATAGGGATACGCAGTATTTT
CDR3aa: CASREINRDTQYF
j_gene: TRBJ2-3
d_gene: NA
v_gene: TRBV6-1
abundance: NA

CDR3nt: TGTGCCAGCAGCTCGATAGCGGGGGGGCCCCATGAGCAGTTCTTC
CDR3aa: CASSSIAGGPHEQFF
j_gene: TRBJ2-1
d_gene: TRBD2
v_gene: TRBV6-5
abundance: many

CDR3nt: TGCGCCAGCCGTGGGGCCCCCCATCAGCCCCAGCATTTT
CDR3aa: CASRGAPHQPQHF
j_gene: TRBJ1-5
d_gene: NA
v_gene: TRBV5-1
abundance: NA

CDR3nt: TGTGCCAGCGGTACAATCCGGGACAGGGGAAGGCGGGTTGGGGCCAACGTCCTGACTTTC
CDR3aa: CASGTIRDRGRRVGANVLTF
j_gene: TRBJ2-6
d_gene: TRBD1
v_gene: TRBV27
abundance: NA

CDR3nt: TGTGCCAGCAGCTTGGGTAGGAGATACAATGAGCAGTTCTTC
CDR3aa: CASSLGRRYNEQFF
j_gene: TRBJ2-1
d_gene: NA
v_gene: TRBV5-6
abundance: NA

CDR3nt: TGTGCCAGCTCGGGGGGCGAAGAGACCCAGTACTTC
CDR3aa: CASSGGEETQYF
j_gene: TRBJ2-5
d_gene: NA
v_gene: TRBV27
abundance: NA

CDR3nt: TGCAGTGGCGGCTCCTACAATGAGCAGTTCTTC
CDR3aa: CSGGSYNEQFF
j_gene: TRBJ2-1
d_gene: NA
v_gene: TRBV20-1
abundance: NA

CDR3nt: TGTGCCAGCAGCGTAGTGGCGGCTGAAGCTTTCTTT
CDR3aa: CASSVVAAEAFF
j_gene: TRBJ1-1
d_gene: NA
v_gene: TRBV7-9
abundance: once

CDR3nt: TGTGCCAGCCTTAGCGGGGGGGCCCCAGATACGCAGTATTTT
CDR3aa: CASLSGGAPDTQYF
j_gene: TRBJ2-3
d_gene: TRBD2
v_gene: TRBV6-1
abundance: NA

CDR3nt: TGCGCCAGCAGCCTTTCGACAGGAGCGAACACTGAAGCTTTCTTT
CDR3aa: CASSLSTGANTEAFF
j_gene: TRBJ1-1
d_gene: NA
v_gene: TRBV5-1
abundance: NA

CDR3nt: TGTGCCAGCAGTGGACTAGCTAGGGGGGAAGAGACCCAGTACTTC
CDR3aa: CASSGLARGEETQYF
j_gene: TRBJ2-5
d_gene: NA
v_gene: TRBV25-1
abundance: NA

CDR3nt: TGTGCCAGTAGTATTTCCAGGATGAACACTGAAGCTTTCTTT
CDR3aa: CASSISRMNTEAFF
j_gene: TRBJ1-1
d_gene: NA
v_gene: TRBV19
abundance: NA

CDR3nt: TGTGCCAGCAGTCCAAGGGCAGGGGTAAACACCATATATTTT
CDR3aa: CASSPRAGVNTIYF
j_gene: TRBJ1-3
d_gene: NA
v_gene: TRBV6-4
abundance: NA

CDR3nt: TGTGCCACCGATACGTGGGGGGTCACCTACGAGCAGTACTTC
CDR3aa: CATDTWGVTYEQYF
j_gene: TRBJ2-7
d_gene: NA
v_gene: TRBV7-9
abundance: NA

CDR3nt: TGTGCCAGCAGCCAGAGCGGGGGTTGGGGCAATGAGCAGTTCTTC
CDR3aa: CASSQSGGWGNEQFF
j_gene: TRBJ2-1
d_gene: TRBD2
v_gene: TRBV27
abundance: NA

CDR3nt: TGCGCCAGCTCCTACCCTGCCACAGGGTTGAGTGGCTACACCTTC
CDR3aa: CASSYPATGLSGYTF
j_gene: TRBJ1-2
d_gene: NA
v_gene: TRBV4-1
abundance: NA

CDR3nt: TGTGCCAGCAGCCAAGATCGGGGGAGTGGGTCACCCCTCCACTTT
CDR3aa: CASSQDRGSGSPLHF
j_gene: TRBJ1-6
d_gene: NA
v_gene: TRBV4-2
abundance: NA

CDR3nt: TGTGCCAGCAGTTTTACAGGGGGGAATCAGCCCCAGCATTTT
CDR3aa: CASSFTGGNQPQHF
j_gene: TRBJ1-5
d_gene: TRBD1
v_gene: TRBV27
abundance: NA

CDR3nt: TGCAGCGTTGGCCCACCAGACAGGTCCTACGAGCAGTACTTC
CDR3aa: CSVGPPDRSYEQYF
j_gene: TRBJ2-7
d_gene: NA
v_gene: TRBV29-1
abundance: NA

CDR3nt: TGCGCCAGCAGCTTCCCGTTGGGGGGGTTAGTAGACACCGGGGAGCTGTTTTTT
CDR3aa: CASSFPLGGLVDTGELFF
j_gene: TRBJ2-2
d_gene: TRBD2
v_gene: TRBV5-1
abundance: NA

CDR3nt: TGTGCCAGCAGTGGTAGGGGTGTGAACACTGAAGCTTTCTTT
CDR3aa: CASSGRGVNTEAFF
j_gene: TRBJ1-1
d_gene: NA
v_gene: TRBV28
abundance: few

CDR3nt: TGTGCCAGCAGTGCAACCTCCCTAGCTGGGGCCAACGTCCTGACTTTC
CDR3aa: CASSATSLAGANVLTF
j_gene: TRBJ2-6
d_gene: NA
v_gene: TRBV6-4
abundance: NA

CDR3nt: TGTGCCAGCAGCGTCTGGACAGTCCAAGCTTTCTTT
CDR3aa: CASSVWTVQAFF
j_gene: TRBJ1-1
d_gene: NA
v_gene: TRBV2
abundance: NA

CDR3nt: TGCGCCAGCAGCTTAAGGGGGACAGGCGACACTGAAGCTTTCTTT
CDR3aa: CASSLRGTGDTEAFF
j_gene: TRBJ1-1
d_gene: TRBD1
v_gene: TRBV4-1
abundance: NA

CDR3nt: TGTGCCACCAGCCGCGCCTGGAACACTGAAGCTTTCTTT
CDR3aa: CATSRAWNTEAFF
j_gene: TRBJ1-1
d_gene: NA
v_gene: TRBV15
abundance: NA

CDR3nt: TGTGCCAGCAGCGGGGACAGAGAGACCCAGTACTTC
CDR3aa: CASSGDRETQYF
j_gene: TRBJ2-5
d_gene: TRBD1
v_gene: TRBV5-4
abundance: NA

CDR3nt: TGTGCCAGCAGCTTAGCTGCCGTAGTGAAGACCCAGTACTTC
CDR3aa: CASSLAAVVKTQYF
j_gene: TRBJ2-5
d_gene: NA
v_gene: TRBV7-9
abundance: few

CDR3nt: TGTGCCAGCAGCTTGGACAGGGGGAATGAGCAGTTCTTC
CDR3aa: CASSLDRGNEQFF
j_gene: TRBJ2-1
d_gene: TRBD1
v_gene: TRBV5-6
abundance: NA

CDR3nt: TGTGCCAGCAGCCAGGCCCCGGGAGGTAATTTTGGAAACACCATATATTTT
CDR3aa: CASSQAPGGNFGNTIYF
j_gene: TRBJ1-3
d_gene: NA
v_gene: TRBV4-2
abundance: NA

CDR3nt: TGTGCCAGCAGCTTAGCGGGGGCCACAGATACGCAGTATTTT
CDR3aa: CASSLAGATDTQYF
j_gene: TRBJ2-3
d_gene: TRBD2
v_gene: TRBV5-4
abundance: NA

CDR3nt: TGTGCCAGCAGTTACTCTAGGAGCCTCTACGAGCAGTACTTC
CDR3aa: CASSYSRSLYEQYF
j_gene: TRBJ2-7
d_gene: NA
v_gene: TRBV6-5
abundance: NA

CDR3nt: TGCGCCAGCAGCCAGGCCGGGGGGAGGAGGACTGAAGCTTTCTTT
CDR3aa: CASSQAGGRRTEAFF
j_gene: TRBJ1-1
d_gene: NA
v_gene: TRBV4-1
abundance: NA

CDR3nt: TGTATGTTAAGAGGGCGGAACACTGAAGCTTTCTTT
CDR3aa: CMLRGRNTEAFF
j_gene: TRBJ1-1
d_gene: NA
v_gene: TRBV7-8
abundance: few

CDR3nt: TGTGCCAGTAGTATAGGCAGACAGGGGGCGAGAACTTTCTTT
CDR3aa: CASSIGRQGARTFF
j_gene: TRBJ1-1
d_gene: TRBD1
v_gene: TRBV19
abundance: NA

CDR3nt: TGTGCCAGCAGTTACCTGGACAGCTACACCTTC
CDR3aa: CASSYLDSYTF
j_gene: TRBJ1-2
d_gene: NA
v_gene: TRBV6-6
abundance: NA

CDR3nt: TGTGCCAGCAGTGAAGAGAGGGCGGGGGAAAAACTGTTTTTT
CDR3aa: CASSEERAGEKLFF
j_gene: TRBJ1-4
d_gene: NA
v_gene: TRBV6-1
abundance: few

CDR3nt: TGTGCCAGCAGTGAATTTGGACAGGGGGCGAACACCGGGGAGCTGTTTTTT
CDR3aa: CASSEFGQGANTGELFF
j_gene: TRBJ2-2
d_gene: TRBD1
v_gene: TRBV6-4
abundance: once

CDR3nt: TGCGCCAGCAGCATCGGACAGGGCGCAAAGTCTAGCACAGATACGCAGTATTTT
CDR3aa: CASSIGQGAKSSTDTQYF
j_gene: TRBJ2-3
d_gene: TRBD1
v_gene: TRBV5-1
abundance: few